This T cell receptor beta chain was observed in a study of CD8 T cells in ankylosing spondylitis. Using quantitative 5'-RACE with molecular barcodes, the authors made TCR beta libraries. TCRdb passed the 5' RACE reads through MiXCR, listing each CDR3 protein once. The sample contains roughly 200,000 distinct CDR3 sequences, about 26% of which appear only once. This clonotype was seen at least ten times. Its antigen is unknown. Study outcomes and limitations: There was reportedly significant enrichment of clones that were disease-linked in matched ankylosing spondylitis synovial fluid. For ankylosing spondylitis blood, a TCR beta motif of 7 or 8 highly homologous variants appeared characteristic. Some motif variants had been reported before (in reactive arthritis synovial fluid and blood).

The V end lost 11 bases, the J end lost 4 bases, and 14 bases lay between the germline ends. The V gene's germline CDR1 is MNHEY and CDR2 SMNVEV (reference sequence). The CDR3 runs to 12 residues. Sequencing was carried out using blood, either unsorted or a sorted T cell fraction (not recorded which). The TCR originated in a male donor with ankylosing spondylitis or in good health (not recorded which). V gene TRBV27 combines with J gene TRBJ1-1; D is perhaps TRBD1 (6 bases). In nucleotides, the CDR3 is TGTGCCTGGGAGGGGGGAAGCACTGAAGCTTTCTTT. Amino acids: CAWEGGSTEAFF.